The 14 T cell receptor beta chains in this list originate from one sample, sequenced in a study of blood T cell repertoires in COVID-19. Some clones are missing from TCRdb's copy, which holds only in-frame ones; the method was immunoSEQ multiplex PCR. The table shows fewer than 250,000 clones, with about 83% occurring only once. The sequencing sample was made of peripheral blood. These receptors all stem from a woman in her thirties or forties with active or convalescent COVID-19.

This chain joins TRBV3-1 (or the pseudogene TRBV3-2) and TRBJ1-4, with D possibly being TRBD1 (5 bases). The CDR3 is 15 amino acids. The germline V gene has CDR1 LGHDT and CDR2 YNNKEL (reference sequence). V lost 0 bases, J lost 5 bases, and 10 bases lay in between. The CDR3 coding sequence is TGTGCCAGCAGCCAAGACGGGCAGGGCAATGAAAAACTGTTTTTT. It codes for CASSQDGQGNEKLFF.

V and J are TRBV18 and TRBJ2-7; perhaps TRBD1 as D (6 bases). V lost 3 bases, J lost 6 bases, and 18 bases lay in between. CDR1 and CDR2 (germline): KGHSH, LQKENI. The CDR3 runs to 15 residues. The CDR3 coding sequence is TGTGCCAGCTCACCCGAATCAGGGCAGGGGTCCGAGCAGTACTTC. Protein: CASSPESGQGSEQYF.

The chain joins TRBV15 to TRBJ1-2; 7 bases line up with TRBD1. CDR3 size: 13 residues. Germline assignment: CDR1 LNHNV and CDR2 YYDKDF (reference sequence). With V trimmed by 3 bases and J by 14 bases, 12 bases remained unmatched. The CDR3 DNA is TGTGCCACCAGCAGCCGGGACAGCCCGGAGGAAACCTTC. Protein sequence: CATSSRDSPEETF.

CDR3 loop: CASSGGNGGFSEAFF. The CDR3 DNA is TGTGCCAGCAGTGGAGGGAACGGGGGGTTCTCTGAAGCTTTCTTT. V usage is TRBV6-6 and J usage is TRBJ1-1; possible D gene TRBD1, 5 bases. CDR1 MNHNY and CDR2 SVGAGI come from the germline V gene (reference sequence). Deletions cut 5 bases from V and 6 bases from J, with 19 bases between. This CDR3 is 15 amino acids long.

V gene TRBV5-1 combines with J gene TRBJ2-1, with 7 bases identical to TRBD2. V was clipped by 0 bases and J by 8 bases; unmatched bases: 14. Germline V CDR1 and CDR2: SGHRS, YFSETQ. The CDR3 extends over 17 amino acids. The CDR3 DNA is TGCGCCAGCAGCTTGGAAGGAGCGGGATACGAAGTATATGAGCAGTTCTTC. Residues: CASSLEGAGYEVYEQFF.

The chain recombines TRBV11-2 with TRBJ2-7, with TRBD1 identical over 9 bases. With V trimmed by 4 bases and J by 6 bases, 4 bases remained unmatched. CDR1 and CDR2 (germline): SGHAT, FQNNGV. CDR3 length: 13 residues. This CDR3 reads CASSWTGEGEQYF. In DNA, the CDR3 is TGTGCCAGCAGCTGGACAGGGGAGGGCGAGCAGTACTTC.

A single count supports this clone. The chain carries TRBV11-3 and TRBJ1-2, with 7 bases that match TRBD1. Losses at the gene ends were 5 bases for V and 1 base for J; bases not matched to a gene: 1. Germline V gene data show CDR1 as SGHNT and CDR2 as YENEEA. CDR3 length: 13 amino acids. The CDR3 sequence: CASSRDSNYGYTF. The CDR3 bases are TGTGCCAGCAGCCGGGACAGTAACTATGGCTACACCTTC.

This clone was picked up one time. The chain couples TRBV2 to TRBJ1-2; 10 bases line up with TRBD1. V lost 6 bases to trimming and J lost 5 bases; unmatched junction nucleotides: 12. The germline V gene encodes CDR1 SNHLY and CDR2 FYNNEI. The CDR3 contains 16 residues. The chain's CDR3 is CASSADRGPFGYGYTF. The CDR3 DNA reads TGTGCCAGCAGCGCCGACAGGGGGCCTTTTGGGTATGGCTACACCTTC.

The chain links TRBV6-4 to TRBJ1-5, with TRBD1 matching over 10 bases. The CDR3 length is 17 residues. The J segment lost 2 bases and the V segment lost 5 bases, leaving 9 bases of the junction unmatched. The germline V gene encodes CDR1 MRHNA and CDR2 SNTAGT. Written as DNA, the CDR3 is TGTGCCAGCAGTACCAGGGGACAGGGGATTTGCAATCAGCCCCAGCATTTT. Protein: CASSTRGQGICNQPQHF.

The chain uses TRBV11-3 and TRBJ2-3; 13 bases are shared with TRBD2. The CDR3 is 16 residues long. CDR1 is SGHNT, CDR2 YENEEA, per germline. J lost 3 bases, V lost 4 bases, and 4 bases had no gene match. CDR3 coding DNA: TGTGCCAGCAGCTCGAGACTAGCGGGGGGAACAGATACGCAGTATTTT. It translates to CASSSRLAGGTDTQYF.

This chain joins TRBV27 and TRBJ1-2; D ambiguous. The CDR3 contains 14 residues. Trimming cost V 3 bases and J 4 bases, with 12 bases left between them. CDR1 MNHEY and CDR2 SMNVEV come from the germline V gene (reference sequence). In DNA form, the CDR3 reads TGTGCCAGCAGTTTCGGCGGTATGCCCTATGGCTACACCTTC. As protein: CASSFGGMPYGYTF.

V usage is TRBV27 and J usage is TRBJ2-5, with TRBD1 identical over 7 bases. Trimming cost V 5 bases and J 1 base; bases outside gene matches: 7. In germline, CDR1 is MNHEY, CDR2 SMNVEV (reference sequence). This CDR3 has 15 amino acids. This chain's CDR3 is CASSPSGQLQETQYF. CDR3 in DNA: TGTGCCAGCAGTCCCTCGGGACAGCTCCAAGAGACCCAGTACTTC.

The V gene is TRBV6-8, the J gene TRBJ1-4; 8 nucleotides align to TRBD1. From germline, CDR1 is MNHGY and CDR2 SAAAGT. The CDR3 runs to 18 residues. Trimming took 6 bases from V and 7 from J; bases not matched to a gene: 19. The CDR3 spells CASRSFGRGHSHSEKLFF. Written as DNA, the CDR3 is TGTGCCAGCAGGTCCTTCGGCAGGGGGCATTCCCATAGTGAAAAACTGTTTTTT.

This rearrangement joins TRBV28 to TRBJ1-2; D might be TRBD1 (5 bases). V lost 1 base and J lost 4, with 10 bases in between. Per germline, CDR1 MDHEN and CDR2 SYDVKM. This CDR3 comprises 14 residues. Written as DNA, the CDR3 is TGTGCCAGCAGTTTATCCCGACAGACCTATGGCTACACCTTC. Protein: CASSLSRQTYGYTF.